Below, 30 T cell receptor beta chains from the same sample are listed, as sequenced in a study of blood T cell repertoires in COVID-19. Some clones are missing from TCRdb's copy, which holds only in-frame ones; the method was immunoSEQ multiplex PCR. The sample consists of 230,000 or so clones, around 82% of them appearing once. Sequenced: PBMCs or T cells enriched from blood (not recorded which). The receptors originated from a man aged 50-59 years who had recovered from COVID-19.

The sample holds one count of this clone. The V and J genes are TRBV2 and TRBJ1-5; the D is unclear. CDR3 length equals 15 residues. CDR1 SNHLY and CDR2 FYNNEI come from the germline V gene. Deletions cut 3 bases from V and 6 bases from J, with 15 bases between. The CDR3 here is CASSDDLSGSQPQHF. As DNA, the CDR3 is TGTGCCAGCAGTGATGACCTTAGCGGTAGTCAGCCCCAGCATTTT.

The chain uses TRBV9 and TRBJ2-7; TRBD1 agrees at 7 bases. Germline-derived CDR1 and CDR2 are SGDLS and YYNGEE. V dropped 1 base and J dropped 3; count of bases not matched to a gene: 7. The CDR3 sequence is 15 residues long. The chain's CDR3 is CASSVSPGTDYEQYF. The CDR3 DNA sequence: TGTGCCAGCAGCGTATCCCCCGGGACAGACTACGAGCAGTACTTC. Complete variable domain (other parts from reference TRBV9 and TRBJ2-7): DSGVTQTPKHLITATGQRVTLRCSPRSGDLSVYWYQQSLDQGLQFLIQYYNGEERAKGNILERFSAQQFPDLHSELNLSSLELGDSALYFCASSVSPGTDYEQYFGPGTRLTVT.

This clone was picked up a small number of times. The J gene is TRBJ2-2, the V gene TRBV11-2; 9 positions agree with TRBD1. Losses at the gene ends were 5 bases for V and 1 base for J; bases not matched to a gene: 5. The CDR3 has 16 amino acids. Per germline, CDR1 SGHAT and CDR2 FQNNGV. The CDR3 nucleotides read TGTGCCAGCAGCCGTAACAGGGGGCAGAACACCGGGGAGCTGTTTTTT. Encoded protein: CASSRNRGQNTGELFF.

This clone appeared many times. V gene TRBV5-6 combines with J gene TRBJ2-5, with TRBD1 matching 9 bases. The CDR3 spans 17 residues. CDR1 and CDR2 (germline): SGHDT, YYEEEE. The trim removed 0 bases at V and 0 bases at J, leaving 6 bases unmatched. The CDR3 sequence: CASSLAGTGLHQETQYF. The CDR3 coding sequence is TGTGCCAGCAGCTTGGCCGGGACAGGGCTACACCAAGAGACCCAGTACTTC.

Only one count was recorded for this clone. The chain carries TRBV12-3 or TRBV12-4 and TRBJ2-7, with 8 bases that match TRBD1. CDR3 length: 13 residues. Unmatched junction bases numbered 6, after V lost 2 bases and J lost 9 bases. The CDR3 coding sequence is TGTGCCAGCAGTTTAACAGGGGGGTTTAGGCAGTACTTC. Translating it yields CASSLTGGFRQYF.

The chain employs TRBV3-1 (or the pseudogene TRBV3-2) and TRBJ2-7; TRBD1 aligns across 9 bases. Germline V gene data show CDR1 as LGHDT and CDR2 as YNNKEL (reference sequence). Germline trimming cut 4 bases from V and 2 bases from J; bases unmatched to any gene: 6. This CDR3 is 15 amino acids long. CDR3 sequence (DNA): TGTGCCAGCAGCCGCGGGACAGGGAGTCCCTACGAGCAGTACTTC. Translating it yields CASSRGTGSPYEQYF.

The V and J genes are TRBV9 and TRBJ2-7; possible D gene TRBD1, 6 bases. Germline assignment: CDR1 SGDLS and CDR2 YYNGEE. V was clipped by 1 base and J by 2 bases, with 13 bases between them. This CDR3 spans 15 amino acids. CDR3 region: CASSVQLGHTYEQYF. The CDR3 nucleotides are TGTGCCAGCAGCGTACAACTGGGACATACCTACGAGCAGTACTTC. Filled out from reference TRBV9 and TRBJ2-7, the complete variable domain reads DSGVTQTPKHLITATGQRVTLRCSPRSGDLSVYWYQQSLDQGLQFLIQYYNGEERAKGNILERFSAQQFPDLHSELNLSSLELGDSALYFCASSVQLGHTYEQYFGPGTRLTVT.

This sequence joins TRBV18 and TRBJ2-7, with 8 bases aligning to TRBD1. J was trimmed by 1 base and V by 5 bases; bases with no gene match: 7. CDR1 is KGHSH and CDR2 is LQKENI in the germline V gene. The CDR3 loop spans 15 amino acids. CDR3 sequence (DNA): TGTGCCAGCTCAGCTACCGGGACAGGATCCTACGAGCAGTACTTC. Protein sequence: CASSATGTGSYEQYF.

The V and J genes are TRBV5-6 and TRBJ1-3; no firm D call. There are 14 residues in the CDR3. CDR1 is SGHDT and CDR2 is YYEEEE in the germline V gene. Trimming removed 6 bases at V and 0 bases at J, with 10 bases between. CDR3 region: CASTRGLSGNTIYF. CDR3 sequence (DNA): TGTGCCAGCACCCGGGGTCTCTCTGGAAACACCATATATTTT. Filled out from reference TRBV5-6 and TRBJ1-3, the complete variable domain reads DAGVTQSPTHLIKTRGQQVTLRCSPKSGHDTVSWYQQALGQGPQFIFQYYEEEERQRGNFPDRFSGHQFPNYSSELNVNALLLGDSALYLCASTRGLSGNTIYFGEGSWLTVV.

CDR3 sequence reads: CASSSYQGDGSYEQYF. CDR3 nucleotides: TGTGCCAGCAGCTCCTACCAGGGGGACGGCTCCTACGAGCAGTACTTC. This chain connects TRBV11-2 to TRBJ2-7, with 7 nucleotides matching TRBD1. The V segment lost 4 bases and the J segment 0 bases; nucleotides outside the gene matches: 9. Germline V lookup: CDR1 SGHAT, CDR2 FQNNGV. The CDR3 covers 16 residues.

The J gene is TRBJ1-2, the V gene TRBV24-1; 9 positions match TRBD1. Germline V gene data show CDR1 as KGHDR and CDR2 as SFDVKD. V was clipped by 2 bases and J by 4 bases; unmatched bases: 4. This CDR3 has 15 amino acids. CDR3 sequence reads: CATSDSTGGIYGYTF. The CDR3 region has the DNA TGTGCCACCAGTGATTCGACAGGGGGTATCTATGGCTACACCTTC.

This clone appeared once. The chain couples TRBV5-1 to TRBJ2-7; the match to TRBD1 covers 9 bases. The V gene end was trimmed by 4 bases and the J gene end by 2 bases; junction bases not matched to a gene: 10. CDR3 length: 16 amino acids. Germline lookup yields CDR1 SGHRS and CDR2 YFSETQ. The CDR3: CASSGTGTGLTYEQYF. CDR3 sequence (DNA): TGCGCCAGCAGCGGAACGGGGACAGGGCTTACCTACGAGCAGTACTTC.

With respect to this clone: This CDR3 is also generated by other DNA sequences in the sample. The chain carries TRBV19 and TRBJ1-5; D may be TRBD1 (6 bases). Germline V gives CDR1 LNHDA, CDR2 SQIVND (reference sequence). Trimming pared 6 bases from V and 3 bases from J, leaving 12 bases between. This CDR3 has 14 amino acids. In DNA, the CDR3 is TGTGCCAGTAGGCCGGGACAACACAATCAGCCCCAGCATTTT. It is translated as CASRPGQHNQPQHF.

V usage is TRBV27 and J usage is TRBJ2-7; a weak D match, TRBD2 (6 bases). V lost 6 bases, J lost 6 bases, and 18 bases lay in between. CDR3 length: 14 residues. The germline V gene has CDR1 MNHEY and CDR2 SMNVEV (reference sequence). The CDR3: CASSTLEGIGEQYF. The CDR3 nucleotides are TGTGCCAGCAGCACCCTGGAGGGGATCGGCGAGCAGTACTTC.

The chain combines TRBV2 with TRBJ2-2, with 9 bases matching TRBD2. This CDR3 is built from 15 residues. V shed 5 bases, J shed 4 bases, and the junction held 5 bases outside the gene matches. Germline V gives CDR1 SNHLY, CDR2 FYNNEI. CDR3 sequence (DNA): TGTGCCAGCAGTTTGCGGGAGGGTACCACCGGGGAGCTGTTTTTT. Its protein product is CASSLREGTTGELFF.

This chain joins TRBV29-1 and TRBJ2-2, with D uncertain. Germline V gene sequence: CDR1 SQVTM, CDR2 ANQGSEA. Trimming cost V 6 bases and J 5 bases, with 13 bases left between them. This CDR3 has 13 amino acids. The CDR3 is CSVPLGVTGELFF. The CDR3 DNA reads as TGCAGCGTCCCCCTGGGCGTAACCGGGGAGCTGTTTTTT.

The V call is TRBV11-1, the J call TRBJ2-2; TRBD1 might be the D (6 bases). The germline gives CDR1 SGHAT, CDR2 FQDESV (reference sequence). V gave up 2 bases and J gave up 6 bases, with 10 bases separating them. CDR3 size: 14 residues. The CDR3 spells CASSLNRAPGELFF. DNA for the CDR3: TGTGCCAGCAGCTTAAACAGGGCCCCCGGGGAGCTGTTTTTT.

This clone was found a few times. The CDR3 bases are TGTGCCAGCAGTCCTAGGAACCCCCAAGAGACCCAGTACTTC. Amino acids: CASSPRNPQETQYF. The chain recombines TRBV6-5 with TRBJ2-5; no clear D gene. The germline V gene has CDR1 MNHEY and CDR2 SVGAGI. V was clipped by 5 bases and J by 1 base, with 11 bases between them. This CDR3 has 14 amino acids.

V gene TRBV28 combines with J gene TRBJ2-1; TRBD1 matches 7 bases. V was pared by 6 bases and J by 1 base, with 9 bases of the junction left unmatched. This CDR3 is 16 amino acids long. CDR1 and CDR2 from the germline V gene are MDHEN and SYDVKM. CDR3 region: CASRTLGGGSYNEQFF. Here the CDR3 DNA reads TGTGCCAGCAGAACGCTAGGGGGCGGGTCCTACAATGAGCAGTTCTTC.

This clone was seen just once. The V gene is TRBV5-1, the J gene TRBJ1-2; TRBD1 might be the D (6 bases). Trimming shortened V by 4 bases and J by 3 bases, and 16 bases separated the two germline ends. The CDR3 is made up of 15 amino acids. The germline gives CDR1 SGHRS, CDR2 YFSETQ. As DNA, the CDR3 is TGCGCCAGCAGCCCCTCGGGGGGGGGCGACTATGGCTACACCTTC. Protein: CASSPSGGGDYGYTF.

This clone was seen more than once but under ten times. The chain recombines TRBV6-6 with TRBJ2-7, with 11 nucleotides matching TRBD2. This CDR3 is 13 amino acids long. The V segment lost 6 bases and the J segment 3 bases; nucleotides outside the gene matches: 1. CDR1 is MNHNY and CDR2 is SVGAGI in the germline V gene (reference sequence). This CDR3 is CASRGLAVYEQYF. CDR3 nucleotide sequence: TGTGCCAGCAGGGGACTAGCGGTCTACGAGCAGTACTTC.

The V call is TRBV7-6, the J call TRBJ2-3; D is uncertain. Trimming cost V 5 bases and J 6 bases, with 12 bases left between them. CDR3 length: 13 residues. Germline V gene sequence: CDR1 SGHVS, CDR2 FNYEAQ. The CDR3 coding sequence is TGTGCCAGCAGCCTTCGATCACAGGATACGCAGTATTTT. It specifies CASSLRSQDTQYF.

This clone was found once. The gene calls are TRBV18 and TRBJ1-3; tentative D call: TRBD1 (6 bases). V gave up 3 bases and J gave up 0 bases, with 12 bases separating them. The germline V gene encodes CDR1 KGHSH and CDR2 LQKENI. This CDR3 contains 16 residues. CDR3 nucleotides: TGTGCCAGCTCACCCTCGACAGGCCTCTCTGGAAACACCATATATTTT. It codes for CASSPSTGLSGNTIYF.

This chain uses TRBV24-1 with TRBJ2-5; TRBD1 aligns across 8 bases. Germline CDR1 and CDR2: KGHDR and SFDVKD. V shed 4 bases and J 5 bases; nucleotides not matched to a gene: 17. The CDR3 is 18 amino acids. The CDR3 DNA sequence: TGTGCCACCAGTGACCCGAAACCGGGACAGGCGGGCTTGGAGACCCAGTACTTC. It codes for CATSDPKPGQAGLETQYF.

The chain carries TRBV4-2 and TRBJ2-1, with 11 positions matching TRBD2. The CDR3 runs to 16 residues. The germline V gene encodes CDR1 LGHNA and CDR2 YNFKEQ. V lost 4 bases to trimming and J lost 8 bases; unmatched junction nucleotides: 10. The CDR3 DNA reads TGTGCCAGCAGCCCTATAGCGGGAGGGCCGGTAGATGAGCAGTTCTTC. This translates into CASSPIAGGPVDEQFF.

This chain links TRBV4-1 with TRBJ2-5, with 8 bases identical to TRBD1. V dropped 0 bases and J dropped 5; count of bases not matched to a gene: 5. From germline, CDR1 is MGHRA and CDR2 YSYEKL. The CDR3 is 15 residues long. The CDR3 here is CASSQDTGGSETQYF. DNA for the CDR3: TGCGCCAGCAGCCAAGACACAGGGGGTTCGGAGACCCAGTACTTC.

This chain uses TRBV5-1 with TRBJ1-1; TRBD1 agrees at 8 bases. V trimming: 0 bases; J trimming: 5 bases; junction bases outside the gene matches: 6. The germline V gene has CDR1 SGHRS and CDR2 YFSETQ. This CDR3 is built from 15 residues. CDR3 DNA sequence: TGCGCCAGCAGCTTGGTGGACAGGGATCGGACTGAAGCTTTCTTT. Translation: CASSLVDRDRTEAFF.

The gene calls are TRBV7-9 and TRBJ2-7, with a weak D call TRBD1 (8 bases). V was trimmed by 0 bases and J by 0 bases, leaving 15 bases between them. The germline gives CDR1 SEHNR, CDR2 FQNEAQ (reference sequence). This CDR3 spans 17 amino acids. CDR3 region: CASSLARGLAVSYEQYF. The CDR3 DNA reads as TGTGCCAGCAGCTTAGCCAGGGGGCTAGCGGTCTCCTACGAGCAGTACTTC. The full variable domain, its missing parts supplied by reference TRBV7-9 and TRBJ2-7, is DTGVSQNPRHKITKRGQNVTFRCDPISEHNRLYWYRQTLGQGPEFLTYFQNEAQLEKSRLLSDRFSAERPKGSFSTLEIQRTEQGDSAMYLCASSLARGLAVSYEQYFGPGTRLTVT.

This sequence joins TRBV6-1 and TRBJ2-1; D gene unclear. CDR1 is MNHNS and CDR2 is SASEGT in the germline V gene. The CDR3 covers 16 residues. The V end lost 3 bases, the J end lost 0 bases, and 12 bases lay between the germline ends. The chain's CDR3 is CASSDAAVSSYNEQFF. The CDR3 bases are TGTGCCAGCAGTGATGCGGCGGTGAGCTCCTACAATGAGCAGTTCTTC.

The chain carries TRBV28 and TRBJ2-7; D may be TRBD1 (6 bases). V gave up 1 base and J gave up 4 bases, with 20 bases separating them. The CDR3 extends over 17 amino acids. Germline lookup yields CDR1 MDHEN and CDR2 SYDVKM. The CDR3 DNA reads TGTGCCAGCAGTTTATCCTCCCTACAGGGAAGGGGTTACGAGCAGTACTTC. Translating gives CASSLSSLQGRGYEQYF. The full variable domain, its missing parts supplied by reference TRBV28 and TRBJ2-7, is DVKVTQSSRYLVKRTGEKVFLECVQDMDHENMFWYRQDPGLGLRLIYFSYDVKMKEKGDIPEGYSVSREKKERFSLILESASTNQTSMYLCASSLSSLQGRGYEQYFGPGTRLTVT.